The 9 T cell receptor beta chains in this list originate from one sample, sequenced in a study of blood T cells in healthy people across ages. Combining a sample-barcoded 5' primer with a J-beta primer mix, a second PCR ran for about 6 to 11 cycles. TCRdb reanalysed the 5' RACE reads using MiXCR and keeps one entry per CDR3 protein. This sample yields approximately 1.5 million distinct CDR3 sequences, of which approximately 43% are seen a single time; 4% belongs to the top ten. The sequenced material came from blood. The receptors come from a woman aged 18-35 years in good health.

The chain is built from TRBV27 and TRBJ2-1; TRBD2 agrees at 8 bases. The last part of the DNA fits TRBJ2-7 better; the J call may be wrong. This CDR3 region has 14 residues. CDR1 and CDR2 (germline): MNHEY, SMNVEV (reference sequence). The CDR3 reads CASSSGRVTDEQYF. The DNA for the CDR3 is TGTGCCAGCAGTTCCGGGAGGGTTACCGATGAGCAGTACTTC.

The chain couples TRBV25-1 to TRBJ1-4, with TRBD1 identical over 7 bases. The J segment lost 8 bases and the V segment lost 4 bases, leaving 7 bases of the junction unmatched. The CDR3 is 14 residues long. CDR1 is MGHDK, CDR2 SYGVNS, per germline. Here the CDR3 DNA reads TGTGCCAGCAGTGCCCGACAGGGTTCCGAAAAACTGTTTTTT. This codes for CASSARQGSEKLFF.

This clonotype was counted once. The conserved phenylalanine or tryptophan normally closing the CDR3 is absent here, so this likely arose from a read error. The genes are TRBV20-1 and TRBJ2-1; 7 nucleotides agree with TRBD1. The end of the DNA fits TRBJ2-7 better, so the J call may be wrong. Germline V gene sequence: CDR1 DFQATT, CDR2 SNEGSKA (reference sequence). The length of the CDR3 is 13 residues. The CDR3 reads CSARQTGSGEQYL. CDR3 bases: TGCAGTGCTAGGCAGACAGGGAGTGGTGAGCAGTACTTG.

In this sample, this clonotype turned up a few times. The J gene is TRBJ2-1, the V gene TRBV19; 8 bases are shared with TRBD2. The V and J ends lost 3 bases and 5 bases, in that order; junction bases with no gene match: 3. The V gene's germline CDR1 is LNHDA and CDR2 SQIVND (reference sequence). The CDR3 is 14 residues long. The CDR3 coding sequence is TGTGCCAGTAGTATGTTAGCGGGGAACAATGAGCAGTTCTTC. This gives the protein CASSMLAGNNEQFF.

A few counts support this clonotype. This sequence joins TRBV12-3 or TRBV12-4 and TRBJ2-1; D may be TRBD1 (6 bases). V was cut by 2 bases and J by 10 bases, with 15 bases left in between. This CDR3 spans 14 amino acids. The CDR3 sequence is CASSLITGLGEQFF. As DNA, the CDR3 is TGTGCCAGCAGTTTAATCACAGGGCTTGGCGAGCAGTTCTTC.

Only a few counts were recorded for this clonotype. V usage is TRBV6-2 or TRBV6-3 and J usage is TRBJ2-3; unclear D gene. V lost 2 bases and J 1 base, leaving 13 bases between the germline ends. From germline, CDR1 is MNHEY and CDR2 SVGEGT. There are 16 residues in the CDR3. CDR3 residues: CASSYLRVGGTDTQYF. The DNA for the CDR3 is TGTGCCAGCAGTTACCTCCGGGTAGGAGGCACAGATACGCAGTATTTT.

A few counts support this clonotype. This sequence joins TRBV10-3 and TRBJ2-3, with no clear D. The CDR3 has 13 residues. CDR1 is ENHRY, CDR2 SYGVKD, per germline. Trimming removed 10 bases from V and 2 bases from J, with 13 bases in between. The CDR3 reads CASDGLDTDTQYF. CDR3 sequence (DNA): TGTGCCAGTGACGGTCTAGACACAGATACGCAGTATTTT.

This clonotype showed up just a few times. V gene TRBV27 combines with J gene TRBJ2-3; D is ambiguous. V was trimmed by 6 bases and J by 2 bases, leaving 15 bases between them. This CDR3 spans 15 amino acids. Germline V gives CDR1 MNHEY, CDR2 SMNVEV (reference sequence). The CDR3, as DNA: TGTGCCAGCAGGCCCGAGCCCTCCAACACAGATACGCAGTATTTT. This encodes CASRPEPSNTDTQYF.

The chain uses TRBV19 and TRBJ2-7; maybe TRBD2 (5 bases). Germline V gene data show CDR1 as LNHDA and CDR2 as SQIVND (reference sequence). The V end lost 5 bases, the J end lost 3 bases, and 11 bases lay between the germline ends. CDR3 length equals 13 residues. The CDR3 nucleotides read TGTGCCAGTAGTCCCGGCGACTACTACGAGCAGTACTTC. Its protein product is CASSPGDYYEQYF.